This record looks at one T cell receptor beta chain sequence and its context. Repertoires were generated with immunoSEQ multiplex PCR, while TCRdb's copy carries only in-frame clones and drops some. The table shows about 40,000 clones, with approximately 91% occurring only once. This specimen comes from a study of T cell changes during pregnancy in multiple sclerosis. Trimming shortened V by 4 bases and J by 3 bases, and 5 bases separated the two germline ends. The CDR3 has 12 residues. CDR1 and CDR2 (germline): SGHTA, FQGNSA. The TCR sequence derives from a female donor with multiple sclerosis, enrolled in a pregnancy study. Material: PBMCs (not recorded whether the cells were cultured). The chain is built from TRBV7-2 and TRBJ2-3; no clear D. The CDR3 loop is CASSSFTDTQYF. The CDR3 coding sequence is TGTGCCAGCAGCTCTTTTACAGATACGCAGTATTTT.